Here is one TCR beta chain with its context. Its antigen is unidentified. The data are from a study of a mutant IDH1 vaccine in newly diagnosed glioma. The overall study: The initiation of vaccination occurred 4-6 weeks after radiotherapy alone, or with temozolomide cycles. Males made up roughly 60% and females about 40% of treated patients, whose mean age was approximately 41 years. Patients' prior therapy spanned radiotherapy, temozolomide, or both; most underwent both. Regarding the study as a whole: Pseudoprogression seemingly bore no relation to changes in top peripheral T cell clonotypes.

V lost 8 bases and J 0 bases, leaving 11 bases between the germline ends. Germline lookup yields CDR1 WSHSY and CDR2 SAAADI. CDR3 length equals 13 residues. Specified time point: week 5, during vaccination. Topical imiquimod accompanied each vaccine dose, which consisted of 300 ug of mutant IDH1 20-mer peptide. Sequenced by immunoSEQ multiplex PCR; TCRdb stores in-frame clones only, minus some. The sample includes about 25,000 clones, 77% of them seen just once. The genes are TRBV10-2 and TRBJ2-7, with D uncertain. The sequence derives from a man aged 40-49 years with glioma. The sequenced sample was PBMCs, obtained from a glioma patient whose treatment included an IDH1 peptide vaccine. This CDR3 reads CASSDPTSYEQYF. CDR3 in DNA: TGCGCCAGCTCGGACCCTACCTCCTACGAGCAGTACTTC.